The present T cell receptor beta chain was sequenced within a study of T-cell reconstitution after alpha-beta-depleted transplantation in children. Trimming cost V 4 bases and J 5 bases; bases outside gene matches: 3. The germline V gene encodes CDR1 SQVTM and CDR2 ANQGSEA. The CDR3 totals 14 residues. Preparation of the TCRbeta library involved a method that used unique molecular identifiers. A single record per CDR3 protein comes from TCRdb applying MiXCR to the PCR reads. The repertoire holds fewer than 150,000 distinct CDR3 sequences, with about 23% as singletons. This TCR was sampled from a male patient between 2 and 10 years old who had a stem cell transplant for chronic granulomatous disease, so the T cells may come from the graft donor. The V and J genes are TRBV29-1 and TRBJ2-1, with TRBD2 identical over 12 bases. Material: PBMCs, mostly from graft donor cells, obtained 180 days after TCRalphabeta/CD19-depleted stem cell transplant. The CDR3 DNA follows: TGCAGCGTTGGACTAGCGGGAGTGAACAATGAGCAGTTCTTC. Translating it yields CSVGLAGVNNEQFF.